This T cell receptor beta chain was captured in a study of blood T cell repertoires in COVID-19. Method: immunoSEQ multiplex PCR; TCRdb's copy keeps in-frame clones and lacks some. Of some 150,000 clones listed, roughly 78% are singletons. The trim removed 7 bases at V and 0 bases at J, leaving 8 bases unmatched. The germline V gene encodes CDR1 MDHEN and CDR2 SYDVKM. CDR3 length: 15 amino acids. The rearrangement links TRBV28 to TRBJ2-7, with 8 bases aligning to TRBD2. The material sequenced was PBMCs or T cells enriched from blood (not recorded which). This receptor was taken from a woman in her 50s who had recovered from COVID-19. The DNA of the CDR3 is TGTGCCAGCACCGTCGGGGGGGACCTCTCCTACGAGCAGTACTTC. Protein product: CASTVGGDLSYEQYF.